These 4 T cell receptor beta chains were sequenced from one sample in a study of human T cells and chemical hapten exposure. The time point denotes: patch test 1, 2 weeks after DPC sensitization. Treatment indicated: therapeutic diphenylcyclopropenone sensitization with weekly scalp DPC. TCRdb re-called the RACE reads through MiXCR, storing one row per CDR3 protein. The table shows around 160,000 distinct CDR3 sequences, with about 14% occurring only once. The input for sequencing was whole blood, taken in connection with sensitization to the hapten diphenylcyclopropenone (DPC). All receptors come from a woman aged 25 to 39 with alopecia areata. Some clones in this sample may be carry-over from other donors' samples.

This clonotype was counted ten times or more. The chain is built from TRBV20-1 and TRBJ2-7; 12 nucleotides align to TRBD2. The germline V gene encodes CDR1 DFQATT and CDR2 SNEGSKA (reference sequence). The CDR3 has 14 amino acids. After removal of 4 bases from V and 2 bases from J, the junction contained 3 bases not matched to a gene. Written as DNA, the CDR3 is TGCAGTGCTACCGCTAGCGGGGGGGCCTACGAGCAGTACTTC. Residues: CSATASGGAYEQYF.

This clonotype was detected a few times. The chain couples TRBV28 to TRBJ2-7; 8 nucleotides match TRBD1. The junction had 15 bases not matched to a gene; V was cut back by 8 bases and J by 3 bases. The germline V gene encodes CDR1 MDHEN and CDR2 SYDVKM. The CDR3 runs to 16 residues. Here the CDR3 DNA reads TGTGCCAGCGCACCGCGAGGGGACAGGCCTTTCTACGAGCAGTACTTC. Its translation: CASAPRGDRPFYEQYF. Variable domain in full (rest from reference TRBV28 and TRBJ2-7): DVKVTQSSRYLVKRTGEKVFLECVQDMDHENMFWYRQDPGLGLRLIYFSYDVKMKEKGDIPEGYSVSREKKERFSLILESASTNQTSMYLCASAPRGDRPFYEQYFGPGTRLTVT.

This clonotype was detected only a few times. The CDR3 nucleotides are TGTGCCAGCACCGGAAGTCTCGGGGAACGGCCCCAGCATTTT. It is translated as CASTGSLGERPQHF. The chain employs TRBV7-7 and TRBJ1-5, with unresolved D. The CDR3 sequence is 14 residues long. V lost 7 bases and J 9 bases, leaving 19 bases between the germline ends. CDR1 is SSHAT and CDR2 is FNYEAQ in the germline V gene (reference sequence).

This clonotype was counted ten times or more. A junction boundary mismatches the germline segment, possibly from a read error. The chain combines TRBV29-1 with TRBJ2-2; D not resolved. Germline assignment: CDR1 SQVTM and CDR2 ANQGSEA. The CDR3 totals 10 residues. CDR3 in DNA: TGCAGCGCCTGGACCGGGCAGCTGTTTTTT. Translated, it gives CSAWTGQLFF.